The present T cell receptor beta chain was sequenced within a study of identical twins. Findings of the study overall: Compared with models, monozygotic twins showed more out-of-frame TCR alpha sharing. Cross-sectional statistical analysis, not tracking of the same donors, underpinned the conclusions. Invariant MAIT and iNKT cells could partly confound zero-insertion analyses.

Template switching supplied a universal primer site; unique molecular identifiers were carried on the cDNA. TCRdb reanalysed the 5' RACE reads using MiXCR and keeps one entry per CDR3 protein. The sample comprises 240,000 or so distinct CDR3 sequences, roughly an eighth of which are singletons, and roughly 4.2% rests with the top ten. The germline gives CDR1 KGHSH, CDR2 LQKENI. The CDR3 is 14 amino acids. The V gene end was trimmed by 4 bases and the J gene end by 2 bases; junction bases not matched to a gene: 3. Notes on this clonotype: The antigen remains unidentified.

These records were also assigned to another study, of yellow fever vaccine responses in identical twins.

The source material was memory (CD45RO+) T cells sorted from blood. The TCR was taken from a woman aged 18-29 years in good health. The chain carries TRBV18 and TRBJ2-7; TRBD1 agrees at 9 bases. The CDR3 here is CASSHGTGTYEQYF. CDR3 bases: TGTGCCAGCTCACACGGGACAGGGACCTACGAGCAGTACTTC.